Below are 21 T cell receptor beta chains sequenced from a single sample in a study of response to subunit inactivated influenza vaccine. TCRdb passed the RT-PCR reads through MiXCR, listing each CDR3 protein once. The sample holds about 780,000 distinct CDR3 sequences, approximately 17% seen once. This material consisted of PBMCs from blood, taken more than 4 days after vaccination. These receptors were obtained from a man aged 50 to 60 who received an inactivated influenza vaccine.

The chain combines TRBV18 with TRBJ2-5; D gene ambiguous. Germline values: CDR1 KGHSH, CDR2 LQKENI. V was cut by 1 base and J by 6 bases, with 6 bases left in between. This CDR3 is 12 amino acids long. The chain's CDR3 is CASSPQGKTQYF. In DNA form, the CDR3 reads TGTGCCAGCTCACCACAGGGCAAGACCCAGTACTTC.

This chain uses TRBV18 with TRBJ2-7; D is undetermined. The CDR3 totals 12 residues. CDR1 and CDR2 from the germline V gene are KGHSH and LQKENI. V was clipped by 4 bases and J by 5 bases, with 9 bases between them. The DNA of the CDR3 is TGTGCCAGCTCACTGATTTATAACGAGCAGTACTTC. It codes for CASSLIYNEQYF.

This rearrangement joins TRBV7-2 to TRBJ2-7; 12 nucleotides line up with TRBD2. The length of the CDR3 is 14 residues. With V trimmed by 3 bases and J by 9 bases, 6 bases remained unmatched. The V gene's germline CDR1 is SGHTA and CDR2 FQGNSA. The CDR3 DNA follows: TGTGCCAGCAGCTTCACTAGCGGGAGGACCCCGCAGTACTTC. Translation gives CASSFTSGRTPQYF.

This clonotype was picked up a small number of times. The chain combines TRBV9 with TRBJ2-1; TRBD1 agrees at 10 bases. Trimming cost V 3 bases and J 5 bases; bases outside gene matches: 8. Per the germline V gene, CDR1 is SGDLS and CDR2 is YYNGEE. The CDR3 is 16 amino acids. In DNA form, the CDR3 reads TGTGCCAGCAGCGGGCTTCCGGGACAGGGGCACAATGAGCAGTTCTTC. It is translated as CASSGLPGQGHNEQFF.

Many counts were recorded for this clonotype. The chain combines TRBV4-1 with TRBJ1-2; 7 bases match TRBD1. The CDR3 spans 15 residues. Germline V lookup: CDR1 MGHRA, CDR2 YSYEKL. With 4 bases clipped from V and 0 bases from J, the junction kept 5 bases outside the gene matches. The CDR3 bases are TGCGCCAGCAGCCCGGGACAGCTAACTAACTATGGCTACACCTTC. This encodes CASSPGQLTNYGYTF.

The rearrangement links TRBV2 to TRBJ2-2; 7 bases are a match to TRBD2. The CDR3 contains 17 residues. CDR1 and CDR2 from the germline V gene are SNHLY and FYNNEI. V was pared by 4 bases and J by 0 bases, with 8 bases of the junction left unmatched. In DNA, the CDR3 is TGTGCCAGCAGTGGCGGGAGCAGGTCCGCGAACACCGGGGAGCTGTTTTTT. Translated: CASSGGSRSANTGELFF. The full variable domain, its missing parts supplied by reference TRBV2 and TRBJ2-2, is EPEVTQTPSHQVTQMGQEVILRCVPISNHLYFYWYRQILGQKVEFLVSFYNNEISEKSEIFDDQFSVERPDGSNFTLKIRSTKLEDSAMYFCASSGGSRSANTGELFFGEGSRLTVL.

This clonotype was counted many times. This chain links TRBV12-3 or TRBV12-4 with TRBJ2-7; D possibly matches TRBD1 or TRBD2 (5 bases each). The CDR3 is 11 amino acids. V was cut by 11 bases and J by 4 bases, with 12 bases left in between. Written as DNA, the CDR3 is TGTGCCGCAGGGAGAGGATACGAGCAGTACTTC. Amino acid sequence: CAAGRGYEQYF.

This clonotype was observed a handful of times. The chain couples TRBV7-9 to TRBJ2-5; D is uncertain. CDR3 length: 13 residues. Germline V lookup: CDR1 SEHNR, CDR2 FQNEAQ (reference sequence). V lost 5 bases, J lost 4 bases, and 11 bases lay in between. The chain's CDR3 is CASSRGIIETQYF. In nucleotides, the CDR3 is TGTGCCAGCAGCCGTGGGATCATAGAGACCCAGTACTTC.

A few counts support this clonotype. J is TRBJ2-1 and V is TRBV29-1, with 8 bases that match TRBD2. Per germline, CDR1 SQVTM and CDR2 ANQGSEA. V dropped 6 bases and J dropped 3; count of bases not matched to a gene: 16. This CDR3 is built from 17 residues. The CDR3, as DNA: TGCAGCGTCGATCGGGCTTTACAAGCGGGGGACTACAATGAGCAGTTCTTC. Translated, it gives CSVDRALQAGDYNEQFF.

The table lists this clonotype with a few counts. The chain recombines TRBV15 with TRBJ2-1, with D possibly matching TRBD2 (7 bases). The length of the CDR3 is 14 residues. The germline V gene has CDR1 LNHNV and CDR2 YYDKDF (reference sequence). Deletions cut 6 bases from V and 9 bases from J, with 18 bases between. Here the CDR3 reads CATSEGGGAVEQFF. DNA of the CDR3: TGTGCCACCAGTGAGGGTGGGGGGGCGGTTGAGCAGTTCTTC. The full variable domain, in which reference TRBV15 and TRBJ2-1 provide the parts outside the CDR3, is DAMVIQNPRYQVTQFGKPVTLSCSQTLNHNVMYWYQQKSSQAPKLLFHYYDKDFNNEADTPDNFQSRRPNTSFCFLDIRSPGLGDTAMYLCATSEGGGAVEQFFGPGTRLTVL.

This clonotype was detected ten times or more. The chain has TRBV10-2 and TRBJ2-7; D is ambiguous. Per the germline V gene, CDR1 is WSHSY and CDR2 is SAAADI. The ends were cut back, 4 bases at V and 4 bases at J, with 11 bases in the middle. The CDR3 is made up of 13 amino acids. The CDR3 DNA sequence: TGCGCCAGCAGTGTTCCGAACGCTTACGAGCAGTACTTC. This encodes CASSVPNAYEQYF.

This clonotype was counted a few times. The genes are TRBV20-1 and TRBJ1-1; D call uncertain. Trimming took off 5 bases at V and 5 bases at J, with 15 bases between the two ends. Per the germline V gene, CDR1 is DFQATT and CDR2 is SNEGSKA (reference sequence). CDR3 size: 13 residues. CDR3 sequence (DNA): TGCAGTGCTTACCGCGGGAGGAAAACTGAAGCTTTCTTT. Residues: CSAYRGRKTEAFF.

The gene calls are TRBV20-1 and TRBJ2-7; D is unclear. Germline V gene sequence: CDR1 DFQATT, CDR2 SNEGSKA (reference sequence). The CDR3 length is 14 residues. V was pared by 3 bases and J by 2 bases, with 14 bases between. CDR3 coding DNA: TGCAGTGCTAGCCCGACGAGATCCCCCTACGAGCAGTACTTC. Translating gives CSASPTRSPYEQYF.

The rearrangement joins TRBV12-3 or TRBV12-4 to TRBJ2-2, with TRBD1 matching over 10 bases. The V and J ends lost 6 bases and 3 bases, in that order; junction bases with no gene match: 7. The CDR3 totals 16 residues. As DNA, the CDR3 is TGTGCCAGCAGCTTAACGGACAGGGGGGACACCGGGGAGCTGTTTTTT. Residues: CASSLTDRGDTGELFF.

V is TRBV5-1 and J is TRBJ2-5, with 15 bases aligning to TRBD2. J lost 5 bases, V lost 4 bases, and 18 bases had no gene match. CDR3 length equals 20 residues. The germline V gene has CDR1 SGHRS and CDR2 YFSETQ. The CDR3 DNA follows: TGCGCCAGCAGCCGGGCGGGACTAGCGGGGGGAAACGAAAAGCGGGAGACCCAGTACTTC. Translating gives CASSRAGLAGGNEKRETQYF.

This rearrangement joins TRBV6-1 to TRBJ2-5, with D tentatively TRBD1 or TRBD2 (6 bases each). The CDR3 is made up of 15 amino acids. V lost 8 bases and J 3 bases, leaving 19 bases between the germline ends. Per the germline V gene, CDR1 is MNHNS and CDR2 is SASEGT. CDR3 nucleotide sequence: TGTGCCAGCCCGGGGGCGGGGCAGGGTGAAGAGACCCAGTACTTC. Protein: CASPGAGQGEETQYF.

The chain combines TRBV4-1 with TRBJ2-5; D may be TRBD1 (6 bases). Trimming left V 3 bases short and J 5 bases short, with 13 bases between. Germline lookup yields CDR1 MGHRA and CDR2 YSYEKL. The CDR3 has 14 residues. CDR3 DNA: TGCGCCAGCAGCCAGTACAGGGTTATGGAGACCCAGTACTTC. Protein sequence: CASSQYRVMETQYF.

V is TRBV6-1 and J is TRBJ1-1; D perhaps matches TRBD1 (6 bases). The CDR3 is 14 amino acids. The V and J ends lost 9 bases and 0 bases respectively, with 14 bases between them. Germline lookup yields CDR1 MNHNS and CDR2 SASEGT. The CDR3 coding sequence is TGTGCCAGTTCGAATCGGGACATGAACACTGAAGCTTTCTTT. It encodes CASSNRDMNTEAFF.

This clonotype has only a few counts. V is TRBV7-6 and J is TRBJ2-7, with 7 bases that match TRBD1. Trimming cost V 5 bases and J 4 bases; bases outside gene matches: 8. The CDR3 consists of 14 residues. Germline CDR1 SGHVS, CDR2 FNYEAQ. The CDR3 here is CASSPHGTAYEQYF. CDR3 DNA: TGTGCCAGCAGCCCCCACGGGACAGCTTACGAGCAGTACTTC.

This clonotype was seen repeatedly, ten times or more. CDR3 coding DNA: TGTGCCAGCAGCCAAGAATTAGCGGGGGCGATCTACAATGAGCAGTTCTTC. Translation gives CASSQELAGAIYNEQFF. The rearrangement links TRBV4-2 to TRBJ2-1; 9 nucleotides line up with TRBD2. Germline assignment: CDR1 LGHNA and CDR2 YNFKEQ. Unmatched junction bases numbered 6, after V lost 0 bases and J lost 3 bases. The CDR3 length is 17 residues.

This clonotype was detected a few times. This chain connects TRBV7-9 to TRBJ1-2; 11 positions agree with TRBD1. The CDR3 runs 17 residues. After removal of 5 bases from V and 8 bases from J, the junction contained 16 bases not matched to a gene. The germline gives CDR1 SEHNR, CDR2 FQNEAQ (reference sequence). CDR3 residues: CASSLPGTGGSRAGYTF. The CDR3 region has the DNA TGTGCCAGCAGCCTACCCGGGACAGGGGGAAGTCGGGCGGGCTACACCTTC. The variable domain in full, with the rest retrieved from reference TRBV7-9 and TRBJ1-2, is DTGVSQNPRHKITKRGQNVTFRCDPISEHNRLYWYRQTLGQGPEFLTYFQNEAQLEKSRLLSDRFSAERPKGSFSTLEIQRTEQGDSAMYLCASSLPGTGGSRAGYTFGSGTRLTVV.